Listed below are T cell receptor beta chains from one sample, sequenced in a study of CD8+CD57+ T cells in acquired aplastic anemia. One entry per CDR3 protein results from TCRdb running MiXCR on the reads. The sample yields 450,000 to 550,000 distinct CDR3 sequences, around 30% seen once. Input material: sorted CD4+, CD8+, or CD8+CD57+ T cells (not recorded which) from PBMCs. The source is a human donor with aplastic anemia. CDR3s include the opening cysteine and the closing phenylalanine or tryptophan. The D gene is left open where the match is weak. Only some rows state a clone size, as once, few, many or a class for expanded clones.

.	TRBV20-1	TRBJ1-4	.	CSARGTTNEKLFF	TGCAGTGCGAGAGGGACAACTAATGAAAAACTGTTTTTT
.	TRBV20-1	TRBJ1-2	.	CSASQGLRCGYTF	TGCAGTGCGTCTCAAGGTTTACGCTGTGGCTACACCTTC
.	TRBV6-1	TRBJ2-1	few	CASSKLGLLSYNEQFF	TGTGCCAGCAGCAAACTCGGACTCCTTTCCTACAATGAGCAGTTCTTC
TRBD1	TRBV4-2	TRBJ1-2	few	CASSQPAGTVYGYTF	TGTGCCAGCAGCCAACCGGCCGGGACAGTTTATGGCTACACCTTC
.	TRBV5-6	TRBJ2-7	.	CASSLGGVHEQYF	TGTGCCAGCAGCTTGGGAGGGGTCCACGAGCAGTACTTC
.	TRBV20-1	TRBJ1-1	many	CSASGMNTEAFF	TGCAGTGCTAGCGGCATGAACACTGAAGCTTTCTTT
.	TRBV25-1	TRBJ1-6	.	CASSSRGDSPLHF	TGTGCCAGCAGTTCCCGGGGGGATTCACCCCTCCACTTT
TRBD1	TRBV19	TRBJ1-2	once	CASSSWDREIYGYTF	TGTGCCAGTAGTTCATGGGACAGGGAGATCTATGGCTACACCTTC
TRBD1	TRBV20-1	TRBJ1-2	many	CSARVTGGRGYTF	TGCAGTGCTAGAGTCACAGGGGGCAGAGGCTACACCTTC
.	TRBV11-1	TRBJ1-3	few	CASSLNFAAGALPGNTIYF	TGTGCCAGCAGCTTAAACTTCGCTGCCGGGGCGCTCCCTGGAAACACCATATATTTT
.	TRBV7-9	TRBJ1-5	many	CASSSGTEDSQPQHF	TGTGCCAGCAGTTCCGGGACGGAGGATAGTCAGCCCCAGCATTTT
.	TRBV7-9	TRBJ2-7	many	CASTGLRGPDHEQYF	TGTGCCAGCACGGGCTTAAGGGGACCAGACCACGAGCAGTACTTC
.	TRBV20-1	TRBJ2-3	.	CSAQVLALSTDTQYF	TGCAGTGCCCAAGTCCTAGCTCTCAGCACAGATACGCAGTATTTT
.	TRBV19	TRBJ1-4	few	CASVRGGTRTIEKLFF	TGTGCCAGCGTAAGGGGCGGGACAAGGACGATTGAAAAACTGTTTTTT
TRBD2	TRBV25-1	TRBJ2-7	once	CASSWTSGRPYEQYF	TGTGCCAGCAGTTGGACTAGCGGGCGTCCATACGAGCAGTACTTC
TRBD2	TRBV7-6	TRBJ2-5	many	CASSIGTSVREETQYF	TGTGCCAGCAGCATCGGGACTAGCGTTAGAGAAGAGACCCAGTACTTC
.	TRBV2	TRBJ1-2	many	CATFYGYTF	TGTGCCACCTTTTATGGCTACACCTTC
.	TRBV20-1	TRBJ2-2	.	CSARDPRNTGELFF	TGCAGTGCTAGAGATCCCAGAAACACCGGGGAGCTGTTTTTT
.	TRBV20-1	TRBJ1-1	many	CSATRDDTEAFF	TGCAGTGCTACCAGGGACGACACTGAAGCTTTCTTT
.	TRBV5-1	TRBJ1-1	.	CASSPSPGIPEAFF	TGCGCCAGCAGCCCATCCCCTGGGATACCTGAAGCTTTCTTT
.	TRBV19	TRBJ2-3	many	CASSARGDTQYF	TGTGCCAGTTCAGCTCGGGGGGATACGCAGTATTTT
.	TRBV10-3	TRBJ2-2	.	CAISVRDGTGELFF	TGTGCCATCAGTGTCAGGGATGGCACCGGGGAGCTGTTTTTT
.	TRBV6-1	TRBJ2-7	many	CASSQDGGGEQYF	TGTGCCAGCAGTCAGGACGGAGGAGGCGAGCAGTACTTC
TRBD1	TRBV9	TRBJ1-3	.	CASSSGTGGNTIYF	TGTGCCAGCAGCTCTGGGACAGGGGGAAACACCATATATTTT
TRBD1	TRBV12-3/TRBV12-4	TRBJ1-5	.	CASSSSLRDRSNQPQHF	TGTGCCAGCTCCTCCTCCCTGCGGGACAGAAGCAATCAGCCCCAGCATTTT
.	TRBV19	TRBJ2-2	.	CASNIDRGLTRDTGELFF	TGTGCCAGTAATATCGACAGGGGACTAACCCGCGACACCGGGGAGCTGTTTTTT
.	TRBV7-3	TRBJ1-1	few	CASSPSGTAGAEAFF	TGTGCCAGCAGCCCTTCCGGGACGGCAGGCGCTGAAGCTTTCTTT
.	TRBV2	TRBJ1-2	many	CASRDRDRGAGYTF	TGTGCCAGCAGGGACCGGGACCGGGGAGCCGGCTACACCTTC
TRBD2	TRBV4-1	TRBJ2-5	.	CASSPTSGGKETQYF	TGCGCCAGCAGCCCTACTAGCGGGGGGAAAGAGACCCAGTACTTC
TRBD1	TRBV7-2	TRBJ2-7	few	CASSQSGTGAYEQYF	TGTGCCAGCAGCCAATCCGGGACAGGGGCCTACGAGCAGTACTTC
TRBD2	TRBV7-2	TRBJ2-3	few	CASTPRELAGLSHTQYF	TGTGCCAGCACCCCTAGAGAGCTAGCGGGGCTCAGCCACACGCAGTATTTT
.	TRBV5-1	TRBJ2-3	.	CASSYTSGVDTQYF	TGCGCCAGCAGCTACACTTCAGGGGTAGATACGCAGTATTTT
.	TRBV27	TRBJ2-1	few	CASSTRDEQFF	TGTGCCAGCAGTACAAGGGATGAGCAGTTCTTC
TRBD1	TRBV7-3	TRBJ2-1	few	CASSPAGGGNNEQFF	TGTGCCAGCAGCCCCGCAGGGGGCGGTAACAATGAGCAGTTCTTC
.	TRBV18	TRBJ2-7	.	CASSPGSSGTYEQYF	TGTGCCAGCTCACCCGGCAGTTCAGGCACCTACGAGCAGTACTTC
TRBD1	TRBV7-2	TRBJ2-2	.	CASSLRGDRYTGELFF	TGTGCCAGCAGCTTGAGGGGGGACAGGTACACCGGGGAGCTGTTTTTT
TRBD2	TRBV20-1	TRBJ2-1	few	CSARELAGIAAEQFF	TGCAGTGCTAGAGAACTAGCGGGGATTGCGGCTGAGCAGTTCTTC
TRBD2	TRBV14	TRBJ2-1	few	CASSLGAGGRQFF	TGTGCCAGCAGCTTAGGAGCGGGGGGGCGCCAGTTCTTC
TRBD1	TRBV19	TRBJ1-1	.	CASKISDRGQAFF	TGTGCCAGTAAGATCTCGGACAGGGGGCAGGCTTTCTTT
TRBD2	TRBV7-2	TRBJ2-3	.	CASTSSGGVGTDTQYF	TGTGCCAGCACCTCTAGCGGGGGGGTAGGCACAGATACGCAGTATTTT